The 28 T cell receptor beta chains listed next were all sequenced from one sample in a study of cytomegalovirus exposure and HLA in healthy donors. PCR was performed using 60 Vbeta and 13 Jbeta primers. TCRdb's table, derived via immunoSEQ multiplex PCR, lists solely in-frame clones and lacks some. The sample has 140,000 to 150,000 clones; 8.5% to 10% are singletons. The sequenced material came from PBMCs. All receptors derive from a man aged 50 to 59 in good health and CMV-seronegative.

This clone has more than one count but fewer than ten. The chain couples TRBV2 to TRBJ2-5, with TRBD2 as a possible D gene (5 bases). The length of the CDR3 is 12 residues. Germline V gene data show CDR1 as SNHLY and CDR2 as FYNNEI. The V end was cut by 7 bases, the J end by 5 bases, with 11 bases between. Here the CDR3 reads CASTARGETQYF. As DNA, the CDR3 is TGTGCCAGCACGGCTAGAGGGGAGACCCAGTACTTC.

This clone was observed a handful of times. This rearrangement joins TRBV19 to TRBJ2-1, with D perhaps TRBD1 (6 bases). The V end lost 9 bases, the J end lost 8 bases, and 20 bases lay between the germline ends. Germline V gene lookup returns CDR1 LNHDA and CDR2 SQIVND (reference sequence). The CDR3 has 14 amino acids. Here the CDR3 reads CARKVGAGDHEQFF. CDR3 sequence (DNA): TGTGCCAGGAAGGTCGGGGCAGGGGACCATGAGCAGTTCTTC.

This clone has only a few counts. V usage is TRBV7-9 and J usage is TRBJ2-5; TRBD2 matches 8 bases. The CDR3 contains 16 residues. The V and J ends lost 4 bases and 2 bases, in that order; junction bases with no gene match: 9. Germline V gene lookup returns CDR1 SEHNR and CDR2 FQNEAQ (reference sequence). The CDR3 DNA sequence: TGTGCCAGCAGCTCTTACGGGGGGGGAGGACAAGAGACCCAGTACTTC. It specifies CASSSYGGGGQETQYF.

The chain is built from TRBV4-1 and TRBJ2-1; 13 bases align to TRBD2. Germline loops: CDR1 MGHRA, CDR2 YSYEKL. This CDR3 comprises 16 residues. V gave up 3 bases and J gave up 8 bases; unmatched junction bases: 7. DNA for the CDR3: TGCGCCAGCAGCCAGGGGACTAGCGGGATGGGCTATGAGCAGTTCTTC. Its translation: CASSQGTSGMGYEQFF.

This clone has more than one count but fewer than ten. This chain connects TRBV6-1 to TRBJ1-1, with D maybe TRBD1 (6 bases). The ends were cut back, 4 bases at V and 5 bases at J, with 11 bases in the middle. CDR1 and CDR2 from the germline V gene are MNHNS and SASEGT. The CDR3 is 13 residues long. The CDR3 DNA is TGTGCCAGCAGTGCCGGGACAAATACTGAAGCTTTCTTT. It translates to CASSAGTNTEAFF.

The gene calls are TRBV9 and TRBJ2-7; 9 nucleotides align to TRBD1. The J segment lost 5 bases and the V segment lost 1 base, leaving 10 bases of the junction unmatched. The CDR3 sequence is 16 residues long. The germline V gene has CDR1 SGDLS and CDR2 YYNGEE. The CDR3 bases are TGTGCCAGCAGCGTAAGGACAGGGGAAGACTTGGACGAGCAGTACTTC. Its protein product is CASSVRTGEDLDEQYF.

J is TRBJ2-3 and V is TRBV19, with TRBD2 matching 9 bases. The germline V gene encodes CDR1 LNHDA and CDR2 SQIVND (reference sequence). The CDR3 spans 15 residues. Trimming cost V 7 bases and J 3 bases; bases outside gene matches: 8. CDR3 in amino acids: CASTLGGLATDTQYF. The DNA of the CDR3 is TGTGCCAGTACCCTAGGGGGACTAGCTACAGATACGCAGTATTTT. The full variable domain, completed using reference TRBV19 and TRBJ2-3, is DGGITQSPKYLFRKEGQNVTLSCEQNLNHDAMYWYRQDPGQGLRLIYYSQIVNDFQKGDIAEGYSVSREKKESFPLTVTSAQKNPTAFYLCASTLGGLATDTQYFGPGTRLTVL.

This clone was observed a few times. The chain has TRBV5-1 and TRBJ2-3; possible D gene TRBD2, 7 bases. The CDR3 length is 14 residues. V lost 7 bases and J 1 base, leaving 13 bases between the germline ends. Germline loops: CDR1 SGHRS, CDR2 YFSETQ. The CDR3 sequence is CASEGGPGTDTQYF. Written as DNA, the CDR3 is TGCGCCAGCGAGGGGGGGCCGGGCACAGATACGCAGTATTTT.

There are a few counts of this clone. The chain combines TRBV11-2 with TRBJ1-3, with a weak D call TRBD1 (6 bases). The V gene lost 0 bases and the J gene lost 0 bases, with 12 bases spanning the gap. CDR1 and CDR2 from the germline V gene are SGHAT and FQNNGV. This CDR3 has 17 residues. The CDR3 is CASSLEGAATSGNTIYF. DNA for the CDR3: TGTGCCAGCAGCTTAGAGGGGGCGGCCACCTCTGGAAACACCATATATTTT.

The CDR3 loop reads CASLSHPDYRAFF. CDR3 DNA sequence: TGTGCCAGCCTATCCCATCCCGACTACCGAGCGTTCTTC. This chain joins TRBV27 and TRBJ2-1; maybe TRBD2 (5 bases). Between the trimmed V and J ends, which lost 8 bases and 15 bases, there was a span of 23 bases. CDR3 length: 13 amino acids. Germline V CDR1 and CDR2: MNHEY, SMNVEV (reference sequence).

This chain connects TRBV30 to TRBJ1-6; possible D gene TRBD1, 6 bases. This CDR3 has 15 residues. Germline CDR1 reads GTSNPN; CDR2 reads SVGIG (reference sequence). Trimming stripped 0 bases from V and 9 bases from J, with 15 bases between. As DNA, the CDR3 is TGTGCCTGGAGTGTACCCGGACAGATGGGTTCACCCCTCCACTTT. Amino acids: CAWSVPGQMGSPLHF. Full variable domain (rest looked up from reference TRBV30 and TRBJ1-6): SQTIHQWPATLVQPVGSPLSLECTVEGTSNPNLYWYRQAAGRGLQLLFYSVGIGQISSEVPQNLSASRPQDRQFILSSKKLLLSDSGFYLCAWSVPGQMGSPLHFGNGTRLTVT.

CDR3 sequence reads: CASSPRTDSLYGYTF. As DNA, the CDR3 is TGTGCCAGTAGTCCTCGGACAGACTCGCTATATGGCTACACCTTC. The chain joins TRBV19 to TRBJ1-2, with a weak D call TRBD1 (6 bases). V was trimmed by 5 bases and J by 5 bases, leaving 18 bases between them. The germline V gene encodes CDR1 LNHDA and CDR2 SQIVND (reference sequence). There are 15 residues in the CDR3. The full variable domain, with the rest looked up from reference TRBV19 and TRBJ1-2, is DGGITQSPKYLFRKEGQNVTLSCEQNLNHDAMYWYRQDPGQGLRLIYYSQIVNDFQKGDIAEGYSVSREKKESFPLTVTSAQKNPTAFYLCASSPRTDSLYGYTFGSGTRLTVV.

The V call is TRBV30, the J call TRBJ2-7, with a possible D match to TRBD2 (5 bases). Germline V gives CDR1 GTSNPN, CDR2 SVGIG (reference sequence). The V end was cut by 0 bases, the J end by 2 bases, with 14 bases between. The CDR3 runs to 15 residues. The CDR3 DNA reads as TGTGCCTGGAGTGTACCCAGCGGCCTAACCTACGAGCAGTACTTC. Residues: CAWSVPSGLTYEQYF.

CDR3 nucleotide sequence: TGTGCCAGCAGTGATGAAAGTTGGGGAGTCTATGGCTACACCTTC. Translated: CASSDESWGVYGYTF. The chain recombines TRBV2 with TRBJ1-2; D is unclear. CDR3 length: 15 amino acids. Germline V gene data show CDR1 as SNHLY and CDR2 as FYNNEI. Deletions cut 3 bases from V and 4 bases from J, with 15 bases between.

This chain joins TRBV6-6 and TRBJ2-7; 7 bases agree with TRBD1. V lost 4 bases to trimming and J lost 0 bases; unmatched junction nucleotides: 6. This CDR3 has 15 residues. Germline loops: CDR1 MNHNY, CDR2 SVGAGI (reference sequence). CDR3 DNA: TGTGCCAGCAGTTCTACCGACAGGGCCTCCTACGAGCAGTACTTC. This translates into CASSSTDRASYEQYF.

This clone was observed a handful of times. This sequence joins TRBV5-1 and TRBJ1-1; 9 bases match TRBD1. The ends lost 4 bases at V and 4 bases at J; junction bases unmatched: 8. Germline V gene data show CDR1 as SGHRS and CDR2 as YFSETQ. The CDR3 has 15 residues. The CDR3 spells CASSRGQGSFTEAFF. The CDR3 DNA reads TGCGCCAGCAGCCGAGGACAGGGGAGTTTCACTGAAGCTTTCTTT.

In its sample, this clone was seen a few times. This sequence joins TRBV19 and TRBJ1-2, with D unclear. CDR1 is LNHDA and CDR2 is SQIVND in the germline V gene (reference sequence). The V end was cut by 4 bases, the J end by 8 bases, with 17 bases between. The length of the CDR3 is 14 residues. The CDR3 protein is CASSTPGGIWGYTF. CDR3 sequence (DNA): TGTGCCAGTAGTACGCCTGGCGGGATCTGGGGCTACACCTTC.

This clone has only a few counts. The chain links TRBV19 to TRBJ1-3; D gene uncertain. The CDR3 runs 15 residues. Germline V gives CDR1 LNHDA, CDR2 SQIVND (reference sequence). Between the trimmed V and J ends, which lost 4 bases and 2 bases, there was a span of 12 bases. CDR3 nucleotides: TGTGCCAGTAGTAAAAGCGGGAGCACTGGAAACACCATATATTTT. Translated: CASSKSGSTGNTIYF.

The V and J genes are TRBV11-3 and TRBJ2-7; 8 nucleotides line up with TRBD1. CDR3 length: 15 residues. The V segment lost 1 base and the J segment 1 base; nucleotides outside the gene matches: 3. Germline loops: CDR1 SGHNT, CDR2 YENEEA. The CDR3 is CASSLAGGLSYEQYF. The CDR3 DNA reads as TGTGCCAGCAGCTTAGCAGGGGGCCTGTCCTACGAGCAGTACTTC. Combining the CDR3 with reference TRBV11-3 and TRBJ2-7 gives the whole variable domain EAGVVQSPRYKIIEKKQPVAFWCNPISGHNTLYWYLQNLGQGPELLIRYENEEAVDDSQLPKDRFSAERLKGVDSTLKIQPAELGDSAVYLCASSLAGGLSYEQYFGPGTRLTVT.

This chain's CDR3 is CASRGGTTDTQYF. CDR3 DNA sequence: TGTGCCAGCCGGGGGGGTACCACAGATACGCAGTATTTT. This rearrangement joins TRBV7-2 to TRBJ2-3; 8 bases are shared with TRBD2. CDR3 length equals 13 residues. Germline loops: CDR1 SGHTA, CDR2 FQGNSA. J gave up 2 bases and V 8 bases, and 3 bases lay outside the gene matches.

This clone was seen a few times. V usage is TRBV7-9 and J usage is TRBJ2-1, with unresolved D. The V end was cut by 0 bases, the J end by 10 bases, with 13 bases between. Germline V CDR1 and CDR2: SEHNR, FQNEAQ (reference sequence). CDR3 length: 14 amino acids. The CDR3 coding sequence is TGTGCCAGCAGCTTAGCCCTCTCCCTCGGGGAGCAGTTCTTC. It codes for CASSLALSLGEQFF.

This chain links TRBV30 with TRBJ2-5; TRBD2 aligns across 8 bases. The V segment lost 8 bases and the J segment 2 bases; nucleotides outside the gene matches: 7. The CDR3 loop spans 13 amino acids. The germline V gene encodes CDR1 GTSNPN and CDR2 SVGIG (reference sequence). CDR3: CAQTSDSQETQYF. The DNA of the CDR3 is TGTGCCCAGACTAGCGACTCACAAGAGACCCAGTACTTC.

Only a few counts were recorded for this clone. Other DNA sequences from this sample encode an identical CDR3 as well. The chain couples TRBV11-2 to TRBJ2-7; 7 nucleotides align to TRBD1. CDR1 is SGHAT, CDR2 FQNNGV, per germline. The V segment lost 4 bases and the J segment 0 bases; nucleotides outside the gene matches: 6. The CDR3 sequence is 15 residues long. The CDR3, as DNA: TGTGCCAGCAGCTCAGACAGGGTCAGCTCCTACGAGCAGTACTTC. It specifies CASSSDRVSSYEQYF.

This clone has more than one count but fewer than ten. This chain uses TRBV5-1 with TRBJ2-3, with D possibly matching TRBD1 (6 bases). Trimming shortened V by 4 bases and J by 0 bases, and 12 bases separated the two germline ends. Germline-derived CDR1 and CDR2 are SGHRS and YFSETQ. This CDR3 is 15 amino acids long. CDR3 coding DNA: TGCGCCAGCAGCGACGGGACACCTAGCACAGATACGCAGTATTTT. Its translation: CASSDGTPSTDTQYF.

This chain links TRBV7-6 with TRBJ2-7, with D possibly TRBD2 on 5 matching bases. V lost 3 bases and J lost 0, with 15 bases in between. This CDR3 is 16 amino acids long. Germline V gives CDR1 SGHVS, CDR2 FNYEAQ. DNA of the CDR3: TGTGCCAGCAGCTTGACTTCCACTAGGAGCTCCTACGAGCAGTACTTC. Residues: CASSLTSTRSSYEQYF. The full variable domain, in which reference TRBV7-6 and TRBJ2-7 provide the parts outside the CDR3, is GAGVSQSPRYKVTKRGQDVALRCDPISGHVSLYWYRQALGQGPEFLTYFNYEAQQDKSGLPNDRFSAERPEGSISTLTIQRTEQRDSAMYRCASSLTSTRSSYEQYFGPGTRLTVT.

This chain connects TRBV7-9 to TRBJ2-3; 8 bases line up with TRBD1. This CDR3 has 17 residues. The J segment lost 4 bases and the V segment lost 1 base, leaving 10 bases of the junction unmatched. CDR1 SEHNR and CDR2 FQNEAQ come from the germline V gene (reference sequence). In DNA, the CDR3 is TGTGCCAGCAGCTTAGACAGGGGGGCCCGTTTCGCAGATACGCAGTATTTT. It yields the protein CASSLDRGARFADTQYF. The entire variable domain, with the rest obtained from reference TRBV7-9 and TRBJ2-3, is as follows: DTGVSQNPRHKITKRGQNVTFRCDPISEHNRLYWYRQTLGQGPEFLTYFQNEAQLEKSRLLSDRFSAERPKGSFSTLEIQRTEQGDSAMYLCASSLDRGARFADTQYFGPGTRLTVL.

V and J are TRBV11-2 and TRBJ1-2, with D unclear. Germline values: CDR1 SGHAT, CDR2 FQNNGV. The length of the CDR3 is 15 residues. Trimming left V 1 base short and J 4 bases short, with 13 bases between. CDR3 protein: CASSLGRGRVYGYTF. The CDR3 DNA is TGTGCCAGCAGCTTAGGGAGAGGAAGAGTCTATGGCTACACCTTC.

This clone was seen a handful of times. The chain couples TRBV7-9 to TRBJ1-2; 7 bases agree with TRBD1. Germline V lookup: CDR1 SEHNR, CDR2 FQNEAQ (reference sequence). The CDR3 is 13 residues long. The V and J ends lost 1 base and 7 bases, in that order; junction bases with no gene match: 3. The CDR3 DNA follows: TGTGCCAGCAGCTTAGAGGCAGGGGGTGGCTACACCTTC. The encoded protein is CASSLEAGGGYTF.